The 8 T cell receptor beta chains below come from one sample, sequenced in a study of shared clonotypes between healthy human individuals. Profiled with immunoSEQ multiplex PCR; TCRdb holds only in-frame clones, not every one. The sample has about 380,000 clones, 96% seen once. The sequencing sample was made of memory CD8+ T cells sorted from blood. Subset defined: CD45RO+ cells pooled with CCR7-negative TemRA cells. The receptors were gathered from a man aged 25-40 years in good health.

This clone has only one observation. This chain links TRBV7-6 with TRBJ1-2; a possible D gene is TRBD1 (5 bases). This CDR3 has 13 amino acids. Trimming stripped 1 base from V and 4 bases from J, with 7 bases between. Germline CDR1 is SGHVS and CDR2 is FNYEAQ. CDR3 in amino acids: CASSLGGSYGYTF. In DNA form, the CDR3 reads TGTGCCAGCAGCTTAGGGGGCTCCTATGGCTACACCTTC.

CDR3 residues: CASSDPTGMSSYEQYF. The DNA of the CDR3 is TGTGCCAGCAGTGACCCCACAGGGATGAGCTCCTACGAGCAGTACTTC. J is TRBJ2-7 and V is TRBV2; a weak D match, TRBD1 (6 bases). This CDR3 has 16 amino acids. From germline, CDR1 is SNHLY and CDR2 FYNNEI. Between the trimmed V and J ends, which lost 3 bases and 0 bases, there was a span of 15 bases.

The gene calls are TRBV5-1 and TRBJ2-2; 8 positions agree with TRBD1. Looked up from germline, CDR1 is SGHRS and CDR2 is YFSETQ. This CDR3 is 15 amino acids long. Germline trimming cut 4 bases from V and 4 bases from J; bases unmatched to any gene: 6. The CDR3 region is CASSRGQGTTGELFF. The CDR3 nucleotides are TGCGCCAGCAGCCGTGGACAGGGCACCACCGGGGAGCTGTTTTTT.

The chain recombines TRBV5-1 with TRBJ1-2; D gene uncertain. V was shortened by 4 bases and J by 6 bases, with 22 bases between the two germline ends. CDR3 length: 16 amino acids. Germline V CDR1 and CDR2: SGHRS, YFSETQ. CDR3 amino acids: CASSLSSRVPHDGYTF. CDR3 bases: TGCGCCAGCAGCCTATCCTCCCGGGTGCCCCATGATGGCTACACCTTC.

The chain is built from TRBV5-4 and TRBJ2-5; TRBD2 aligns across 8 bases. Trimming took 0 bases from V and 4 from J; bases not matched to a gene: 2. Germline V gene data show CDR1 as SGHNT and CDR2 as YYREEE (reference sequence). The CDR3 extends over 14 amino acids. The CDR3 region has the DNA TGTGCCAGCAGCTTGGCCGGGACTAGAGAGACCCAGTACTTC. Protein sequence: CASSLAGTRETQYF.

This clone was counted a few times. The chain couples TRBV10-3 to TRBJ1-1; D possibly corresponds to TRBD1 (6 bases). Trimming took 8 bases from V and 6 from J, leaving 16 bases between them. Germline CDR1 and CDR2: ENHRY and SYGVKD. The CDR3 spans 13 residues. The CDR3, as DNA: TGTGCCATCTCGGCAGGGGCGGTCGCTGAAGCTTTCTTT. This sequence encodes CAISAGAVAEAFF.

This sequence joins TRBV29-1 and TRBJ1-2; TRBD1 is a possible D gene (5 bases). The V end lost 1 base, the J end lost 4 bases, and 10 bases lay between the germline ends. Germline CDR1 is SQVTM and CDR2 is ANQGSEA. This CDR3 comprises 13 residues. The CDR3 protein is CSVEAPGLYGYTF. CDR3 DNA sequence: TGCAGCGTTGAAGCTCCGGGACTCTATGGCTACACCTTC.

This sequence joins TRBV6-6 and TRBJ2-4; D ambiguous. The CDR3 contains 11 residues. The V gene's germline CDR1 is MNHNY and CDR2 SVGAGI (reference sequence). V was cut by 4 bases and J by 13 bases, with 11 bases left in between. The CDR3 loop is CASSSPPAQYF. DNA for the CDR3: TGTGCCAGCAGTTCCCCCCCGGCGCAGTACTTC.